This paragraph reports one T cell receptor beta chain. TCRdb's copy holds only in-frame clones and misses some; the assay was immunoSEQ multiplex PCR. Among 95,000 to 150,000 clones listed, about 89% were seen once. This record comes from a study of T cell responses to AZD1222 COVID-19 vaccine. After removal of 8 bases from V and 2 bases from J, the junction contained 8 bases not matched to a gene. The CDR3 extends over 14 amino acids. Germline values: CDR1 LNHDA, CDR2 SQIVND (reference sequence). This material consisted of peripheral blood, taken on day 0 of AZD1222 vaccination. This clonotype was obtained from an adult in good health. The V call is TRBV19, the J call TRBJ2-7, with 8 nucleotides matching TRBD1. CDR3 nucleotides: TGTGCCAGTGGACCGGGACAGGTGGCCTACGAGCAGTACTTC. Amino acids: CASGPGQVAYEQYF.